This T cell receptor (beta chain) was found in a study of blood T cells in healthy people across ages. The authors ran a second PCR of roughly 6 to 12 cycles using a sample-barcoded 5' primer and a J-beta primer mix. TCRdb reanalysed the 5' RACE reads using MiXCR and keeps one entry per CDR3 protein. Here the sample spans 550,000 to 700,000 distinct CDR3 sequences, 25% to 30% being singletons. The germline gives CDR1 SQVTM, CDR2 ANQGSEA. V dropped 7 bases and J dropped 1 base, with 13 bases sitting between them. The length of the CDR3 is 13 residues. This clonotype appeared a few times. The sample comprised blood. The V gene is TRBV29-1, the J gene TRBJ1-1; maybe TRBD1 (6 bases). This clonotype was obtained from a woman in her 70s in good health. The CDR3 bases are TGCAGCGCAGGACAGCAACGGAACACTGAAGCTTTCTTT. Translated: CSAGQQRNTEAFF.